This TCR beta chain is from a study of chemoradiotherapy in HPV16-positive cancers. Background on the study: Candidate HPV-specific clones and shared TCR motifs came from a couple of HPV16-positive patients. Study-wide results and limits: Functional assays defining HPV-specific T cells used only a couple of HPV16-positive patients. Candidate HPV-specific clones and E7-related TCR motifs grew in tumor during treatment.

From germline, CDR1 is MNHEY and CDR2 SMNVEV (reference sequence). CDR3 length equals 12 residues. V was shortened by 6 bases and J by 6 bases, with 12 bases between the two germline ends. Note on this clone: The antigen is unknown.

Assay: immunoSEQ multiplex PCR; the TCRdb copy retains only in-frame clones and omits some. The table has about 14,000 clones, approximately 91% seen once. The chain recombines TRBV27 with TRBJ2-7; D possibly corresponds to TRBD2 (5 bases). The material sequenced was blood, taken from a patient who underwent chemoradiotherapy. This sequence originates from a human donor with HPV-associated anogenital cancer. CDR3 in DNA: TGTGCCAGCAGCCCTCGAGGGTTCGAGCAGTACTTC. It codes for CASSPRGFEQYF.